The source of this TCR beta chain is a study of shared clonotypes between healthy human individuals. Study-level findings and limits: The study sampled only blood, and tissue repertoires likely differ.

With regard to this clone: Its antigen is not known.

Assay runs were performed at deep level. Method: immunoSEQ multiplex PCR; TCRdb's copy keeps in-frame clones and lacks some. The sample lists some 350,000 clones; around 74% were seen once. V shed 9 bases and J shed 0 bases, with 11 bases lying between them. Germline V CDR1 and CDR2: MDHEN, SYDVKM. The CDR3 runs to 13 residues. The TCR originated in a man aged 25-45 years in good health. The chain links TRBV28 to TRBJ1-2; D ambiguous. Source material: memory CD4+ T cells sorted from blood. Subset described: CD45RA-negative fraction. This CDR3 reads CASDTPPNYGYTF. CDR3 bases: TGTGCCAGTGACACACCCCCTAACTATGGCTACACCTTC.